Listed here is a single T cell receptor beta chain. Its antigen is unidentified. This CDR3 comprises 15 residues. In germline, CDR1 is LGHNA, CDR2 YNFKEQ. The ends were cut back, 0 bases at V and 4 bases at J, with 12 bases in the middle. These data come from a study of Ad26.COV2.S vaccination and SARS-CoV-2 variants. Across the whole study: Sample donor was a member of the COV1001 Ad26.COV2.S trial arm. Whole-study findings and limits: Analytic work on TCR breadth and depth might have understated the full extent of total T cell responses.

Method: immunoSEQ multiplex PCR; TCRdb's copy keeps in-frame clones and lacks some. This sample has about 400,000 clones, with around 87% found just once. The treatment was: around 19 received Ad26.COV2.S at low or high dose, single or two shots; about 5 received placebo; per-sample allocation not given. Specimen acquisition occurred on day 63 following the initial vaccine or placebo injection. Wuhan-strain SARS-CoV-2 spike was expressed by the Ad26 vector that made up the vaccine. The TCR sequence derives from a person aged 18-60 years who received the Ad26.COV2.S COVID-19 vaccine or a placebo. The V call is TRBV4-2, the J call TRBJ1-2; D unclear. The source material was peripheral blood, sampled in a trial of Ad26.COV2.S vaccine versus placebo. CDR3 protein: CASSQDPEPIYGYTF. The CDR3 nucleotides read TGTGCCAGCAGCCAAGACCCCGAGCCGATCTATGGCTACACCTTC.